The 20 T cell receptor beta chains below were found in one sample sequenced in a study of cytomegalovirus exposure and HLA in healthy donors (dated by TCRdb to about 2017). Library creation used the immunoSEQ multiplex PCR assay. A mixture of 60 forward primers for TCR Vbeta segments and 13 reverse primers for TCR Jbeta segments was used in the multiplex PCR. This immuneACCESS table, as held by TCRdb, lists in-frame sequences with V and J called but not all clones. Of the missing ones, under half trace to an unresolved V gene in checked studies; the others have no known cause. Within this sample are almost 200,000 clones, with roughly 85% of them counted one time only. The top ten clones comprise approximately 2.1% of the sample. Sequencing was performed on PBMCs. The receptors were sampled from a woman aged 45-65 years in good health and CMV-seronegative.

This clone was observed once. The rearrangement links TRBV10-1 to TRBJ2-1, with 8 bases that match TRBD2. CDR3 size: 16 residues. V lost 3 bases and J lost 0; bases outside the gene matches: 4. The germline V gene has CDR1 WNHNN and CDR2 SYGVQD (reference sequence). CDR3 loop: CASSDYAGGSYNEQFF. In nucleotides, the CDR3 is TGCGCCAGCAGTGACTATGCGGGAGGCTCCTACAATGAGCAGTTCTTC.

This clone has a single count. The chain recombines TRBV28 with TRBJ2-5; TRBD1 aligns across 11 bases. With 2 bases clipped from V and 0 bases from J, the junction kept 23 bases outside the gene matches. Germline assignment: CDR1 MDHEN and CDR2 SYDVKM. CDR3 length equals 23 residues. The CDR3 DNA reads TGTGCCAGCAGTTTAAAGGACAGGGGGCGGTGGGACCACCGCGGCCAGGACCAAGAGACCCAGTACTTC. It translates to CASSLKDRGRWDHRGQDQETQYF.

This chain links TRBV2 with TRBJ1-2, with D perhaps matching TRBD1 (5 bases). V lost 3 bases, J lost 7 bases, and 15 bases lay in between. The length of the CDR3 is 14 residues. CDR1 is SNHLY and CDR2 is FYNNEI in the germline V gene. CDR3 coding DNA: TGTGCCAGCAGTGAGGCGCAGGGCGGCTCTGGCTACACCTTC. The encoded protein is CASSEAQGGSGYTF.

The CDR3 DNA follows: TGTGCCAGCTCACTTTGGACAGATTCCTACGAGCAGTACTTC. Amino acid sequence: CASSLWTDSYEQYF. This sequence joins TRBV18 and TRBJ2-7; tentative D call: TRBD1 (6 bases). Trimming removed 4 bases from V and 1 base from J, with 11 bases in between. The CDR3 extends over 14 amino acids. Looked up from germline, CDR1 is KGHSH and CDR2 is LQKENI.

The CDR3 spells CASSPTQADTQYF. CDR3 in DNA: TGTGCCAGCAGCCCAACCCAGGCGGATACGCAGTATTTT. The V gene is TRBV7-3, the J gene TRBJ2-3, with D hard to call. V was cut by 5 bases and J by 6 bases, with 12 bases left in between. CDR3 length: 13 residues. Germline V gene sequence: CDR1 SGHTA, CDR2 FQGTGA.

The genes are TRBV19 and TRBJ2-4, with a tentative D call TRBD1 (6 bases). V lost 8 bases, J lost 2 bases, and 22 bases lay in between. The germline gives CDR1 LNHDA, CDR2 SQIVND (reference sequence). The CDR3 length is 17 residues. The CDR3 region has the DNA TGTGCCAGTGCAACCGAGCAGGGGTTTAAATCCAAAAACATTCAGTACTTC. Translating gives CASATEQGFKSKNIQYF.

This rearrangement joins TRBV7-9 to TRBJ2-3; 10 positions match TRBD2. The V gene's germline CDR1 is SEHNR and CDR2 FQNEAQ (reference sequence). This CDR3 region has 15 residues. With V trimmed by 6 bases and J by 4 bases, 7 bases remained unmatched. CDR3 residues: CASRRLAGRADTQYF. CDR3 bases: TGTGCCAGCAGGAGACTAGCGGGCCGCGCAGATACGCAGTATTTT.

The genes are TRBV10-3 and TRBJ2-5; no firm D call. The germline V gene has CDR1 ENHRY and CDR2 SYGVKD. Trimming left V 0 bases short and J 7 bases short, with 3 bases between. The CDR3 length is 11 residues. The CDR3 coding sequence is TGTGCCATCAGTGAGTCGGCGACCCAGTACTTC. This translates into CAISESATQYF.

The V call is TRBV5-4, the J call TRBJ2-1, with 8 bases lining up with TRBD2. Germline V CDR1 and CDR2: SGHNT, YYREEE (reference sequence). V dropped 1 base and J dropped 4; count of bases not matched to a gene: 4. This CDR3 has 15 residues. CDR3 sequence reads: CASSLTSGAYNEQFF. CDR3 bases: TGTGCCAGCAGCTTGACTAGCGGAGCGTACAATGAGCAGTTCTTC.

J is TRBJ2-2 and V is TRBV6-5, with 9 bases fitting TRBD2. V lost 2 bases and J lost 8; bases outside the gene matches: 6. Germline lookup yields CDR1 MNHEY and CDR2 SVGAGI. The CDR3 spans 15 residues. Here the CDR3 DNA reads TGTGCCAGCAGTTACAGTGATAGCGGGAGTGGGGAGCTGTTTTTT. It yields the protein CASSYSDSGSGELFF.

This clone was counted between two and nine times. V gene TRBV6-5 combines with J gene TRBJ1-5; TRBD1 matches at 9 bases. The CDR3 has 15 residues. V shed 7 bases and J 7 bases; nucleotides not matched to a gene: 11. CDR1 is MNHEY and CDR2 is SVGAGI in the germline V gene. CDR3 amino acids: CASTQQGALGQPQHF. The CDR3 nucleotides read TGTGCCAGCACGCAACAGGGGGCGTTGGGCCAGCCCCAGCATTTT.

This chain uses TRBV5-1 with TRBJ2-1; 9 bases are a match to TRBD1. Germline V gene sequence: CDR1 SGHRS, CDR2 YFSETQ. This CDR3 is 15 amino acids long. V lost 3 bases, J lost 4 bases, and 5 bases stayed unmatched. DNA for the CDR3: TGCGCCAGCAGCTCCGGGGGACAGGGATACAATGAGCAGTTCTTC. Protein sequence: CASSSGGQGYNEQFF.

The rearrangement uses TRBV16 and TRBJ2-1; 11 bases line up with TRBD2. Germline CDR1 is KGHSY and CDR2 is FQNENV. The CDR3 runs 17 residues. V shed 3 bases, J shed 3 bases, and the junction held 7 bases outside the gene matches. The CDR3 loop reads CASSHNPGLADYNEQFF. The DNA for the CDR3 is TGTGCCAGCAGCCACAACCCGGGACTAGCGGACTACAATGAGCAGTTCTTC.

J is TRBJ2-1 and V is TRBV4-1; TRBD2 aligns across 11 bases. Germline-derived CDR1 and CDR2 are MGHRA and YSYEKL. The ends lost 2 bases at V and 0 bases at J; junction bases unmatched: 9. The length of the CDR3 is 19 residues. In DNA, the CDR3 is TGCGCCAGCAGCCAACGGGGACTAGCGGCTGAATTCTCCTACAATGAGCAGTTCTTC. This gives the protein CASSQRGLAAEFSYNEQFF.

The rearrangement uses TRBV6-5 and TRBJ2-3; D gene unclear. Looked up from germline, CDR1 is MNHEY and CDR2 is SVGAGI. The CDR3 has 13 amino acids. Trimming removed 4 bases from V and 4 bases from J, with 9 bases in between. The CDR3 bases are TGTGCCAGCAGTTTAGATGCCCCAGATACGCAGTATTTT. Encoded protein: CASSLDAPDTQYF.

This clone has only a few counts. V usage is TRBV5-4 and J usage is TRBJ2-1; 12 bases line up with TRBD2. This CDR3 region has 15 residues. V lost 1 base, J lost 5 bases, and 1 base stayed unmatched. Germline CDR1 reads SGHNT; CDR2 reads YYREEE (reference sequence). The CDR3 region has the DNA TGTGCCAGCAGCTTGCTAGCGGGGGGGGACAATGAGCAGTTCTTC. This codes for CASSLLAGGDNEQFF. The whole variable domain, remainder taken from reference TRBV5-4 and TRBJ2-1, is ETGVTQSPTHLIKTRGQQVTLRCSSQSGHNTVSWYQQALGQGPQFIFQYYREEENGRGNFPPRFSGLQFPNYSSELNVNALELDDSALYLCASSLLAGGDNEQFFGPGTRLTVL.

The chain joins TRBV27 to TRBJ2-2; D may be TRBD1 (5 bases). The CDR3 has 15 residues. Germline V gene lookup returns CDR1 MNHEY and CDR2 SMNVEV (reference sequence). Trimming pared 8 bases from V and 5 bases from J, leaving 18 bases between. CDR3 bases: TGTGCCAGCGCACTGTGGACAAGGCGGACCGGGGAGCTGTTTTTT. It specifies CASALWTRRTGELFF.

Comments on this clone: Sequence at one end of the junction differs from germline and may be a read error. The chain is built from TRBV29-1 and TRBJ2-5; D is unresolved. The CDR3 totals 14 residues. Per germline, CDR1 SQVTM and CDR2 ANQGSEA. The CDR3 nucleotides read TGCAGCGTTATCGTCCCCTTGTACCAAGAGGCCCAGTACTTC. Encoded protein: CSVIVPLYQEAQYF.

The chain is built from TRBV7-9 and TRBJ2-5, with TRBD2 matching over 11 bases. Germline CDR1 and CDR2: SEHNR and FQNEAQ (reference sequence). With V trimmed by 7 bases and J by 3 bases, 7 bases remained unmatched. The CDR3 is 15 residues long. CDR3 residues: CASTLVLAGEETQYF. DNA for the CDR3: TGTGCCAGCACCCTCGTACTAGCGGGGGAAGAGACCCAGTACTTC.

This chain joins TRBV28 and TRBJ2-2, with 13 bases matching TRBD2. Germline V gives CDR1 MDHEN, CDR2 SYDVKM. V lost 8 bases, J lost 5 bases, and 5 bases stayed unmatched. The CDR3 has 15 amino acids. CDR3 DNA sequence: TGTGCCAGCCGACTAGCGGGAGGAATAACCGGGGAGCTGTTTTTT. Protein sequence: CASRLAGGITGELFF.